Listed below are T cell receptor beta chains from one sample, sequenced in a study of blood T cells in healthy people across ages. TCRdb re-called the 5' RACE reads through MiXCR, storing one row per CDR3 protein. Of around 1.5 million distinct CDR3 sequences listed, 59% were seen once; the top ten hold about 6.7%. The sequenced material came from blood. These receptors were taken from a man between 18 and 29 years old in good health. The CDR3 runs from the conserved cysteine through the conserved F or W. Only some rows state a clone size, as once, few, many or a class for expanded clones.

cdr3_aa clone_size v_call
CASSTETVDTQYF . TRBV12-3/TRBV12-4
CASSLANNIEQYF few TRBV7-9
CSAGKDTQYF . TRBV20-1
CSASSFVLHVAGVGQYF . TRBV20-1
CASSDREGAYEQYF . TRBV7-2
CSASKDVSTDTQYF few TRBV20-1
CASSPLASLAKNIQYF . TRBV12-3/TRBV12-4
CASSLALGGGTEAFF . TRBV12-3/TRBV12-4
CASKVMEVLYGYTF . TRBV6-1
CASSSTQGVSTEAFF . TRBV7-9
CASSYGRRMSSYEQYF . TRBV7-2
CASSLSSGSTADTQYF few TRBV12-3/TRBV12-4
CASNLNRGSSPLHF . TRBV10-2
CASSQVGGGPRNEKLFF . TRBV4-2
CASSYSSGKLLFF . TRBV6-5
CASSHRAPSYEQYF . TRBV6-1
CASSLSPGDIQYF . TRBV11-2
CASSAGFQYF . TRBV28
CSARDRYQETQYF . TRBV20-1
CASRGLAGGLGEQFF . TRBV11-2
CASNPLPGRDYNEQFF . TRBV7-9
CASSGGDQPQHF few TRBV28
CASSPFVGGSVTGELFF . TRBV6-6
CSARDLNGGFPYEQYF . TRBV20-1
CASSVLGARYNEQFF . TRBV2
CASSYSPIQYYNEQFF . TRBV6-2/TRBV6-3